The clone carrying this T cell receptor beta chain was counted at least ten times. The antigen remains undetermined. The sample originates from a study of T cells in Graves' hyperthyroidism and ophthalmopathy. Amplified regions were TCR beta CDR3 sequences from RNA transcripts. First-round RT-PCR of the TCR CDR3 relied on the HTBI primer set. A single record per CDR3 protein comes from TCRdb applying MiXCR to the multiplex PCR reads. The table includes about 400,000 distinct CDR3 sequences, approximately 15% detected once. Patients aged 18 to 65 had newly diagnosed hyperthyroidism that had lasted under 2 months. Any symptoms of ophthalmopathy came after the first hyperthyroidism diagnosis, from which the blood sample dates. Study observations and caveats: Median prediction lead before ophthalmopathy onset was six to eight months with the model.

The germline CDR1 and CDR2 sequences are MNHEY and SMNVEV (reference sequence). There are 14 residues in the CDR3. V lost 5 bases and J 4 bases, leaving 14 bases between the germline ends. Specimen: blood. The clonotype originates from a woman younger than 35 with Graves' hyperthyroidism that later progressed to Graves' ophthalmopathy. V usage is TRBV27 and J usage is TRBJ1-1; tentative D call: TRBD1 (6 bases). CDR3 sequence reads: CASSKDSPGTEAFF. The CDR3 DNA follows: TGTGCCAGCAGTAAGGACAGCCCAGGCACTGAAGCTTTCTTT.